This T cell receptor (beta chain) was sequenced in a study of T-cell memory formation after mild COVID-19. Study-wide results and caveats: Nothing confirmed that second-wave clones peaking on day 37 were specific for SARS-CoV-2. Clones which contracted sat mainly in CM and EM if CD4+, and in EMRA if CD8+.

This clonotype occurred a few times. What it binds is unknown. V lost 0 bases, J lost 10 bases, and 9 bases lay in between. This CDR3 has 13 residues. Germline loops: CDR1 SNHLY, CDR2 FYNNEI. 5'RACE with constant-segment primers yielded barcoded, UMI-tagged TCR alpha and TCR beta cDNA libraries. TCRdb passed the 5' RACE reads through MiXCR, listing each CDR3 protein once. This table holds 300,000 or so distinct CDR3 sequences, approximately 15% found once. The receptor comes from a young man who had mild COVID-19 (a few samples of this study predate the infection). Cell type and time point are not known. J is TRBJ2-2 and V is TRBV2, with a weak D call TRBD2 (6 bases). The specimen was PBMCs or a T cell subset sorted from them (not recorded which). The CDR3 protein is CASSEATGVELFF. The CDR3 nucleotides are TGTGCCAGCAGTGAAGCAACGGGAGTGGAGCTGTTTTTT.